The rows below give T cell receptor beta chains drawn from one sample of a study of glioma-infiltrating T cells after dendritic cell vaccination. Clones were sequenced by immunoSEQ multiplex PCR, and TCRdb holds only the in-frame ones, with some missing. The sample comprises 100,000 or so clones, around 87% of which are singletons, and 2.7% rests with the top ten. The sequencing here drew on blood, taken after dendritic cell vaccination. The receptor set was obtained from a human donor with glioblastoma. CDR3s include the opening cysteine and the closing phenylalanine or tryptophan. Fields, in order: D gene, clone size, V gene, J gene, CDR3 length, CDR3 DNA, CDR3 protein. D genes are given only for firm matches. Clone size is stated in some rows and not others, as once, few, many or a class when expanded.

D gene: -
clone size: -
V gene: TRBV6-1
J gene: TRBJ2-5
CDR3 length: 15
CDR3 DNA: TGTGCCAGCAGTGAAAATGGGATTTCGGGGGAGACCCAGTACTTC
CDR3 protein: CASSENGISGETQYF

D gene: TRBD1
clone size: once
V gene: TRBV29-1
J gene: TRBJ2-7
CDR3 length: 12
CDR3 DNA: TGCAGCGTTGGGGGGACAGCATACGAGCAGTACTTC
CDR3 protein: CSVGGTAYEQYF

D gene: -
clone size: -
V gene: TRBV2
J gene: TRBJ2-6
CDR3 length: 17
CDR3 DNA: TGTGCCAGCAGTGAAATATCATCCGGCTCTGGGGCCAACGTCCTGACTTTC
CDR3 protein: CASSEISSGSGANVLTF

D gene: -
clone size: once
V gene: TRBV4-2
J gene: TRBJ2-3
CDR3 length: 18
CDR3 DNA: TGTGCCAGCAGCCAAGGGTCGGTCATCCTGACTAGCACAGATACGCAGTATTTT
CDR3 protein: CASSQGSVILTSTDTQYF

D gene: -
clone size: -
V gene: TRBV7-9
J gene: TRBJ1-1
CDR3 length: 13
CDR3 DNA: TGTGCCAGCAGTCAAGACTGGGACACTGAAGCTTTCTTT
CDR3 protein: CASSQDWDTEAFF

D gene: -
clone size: -
V gene: TRBV11-3
J gene: TRBJ1-1
CDR3 length: 13
CDR3 DNA: TGTGCCAGCAGCCTACAAGGAGACACTGAAGCTTTCTTT
CDR3 protein: CASSLQGDTEAFF

D gene: -
clone size: -
V gene: TRBV18
J gene: TRBJ1-1
CDR3 length: 15
CDR3 DNA: TGTGCCAGCTCACCAGGGTCTCCAGGGCTCACTGAAGCTTTCTTT
CDR3 protein: CASSPGSPGLTEAFF

D gene: TRBD1
clone size: once
V gene: TRBV2
J gene: TRBJ2-3
CDR3 length: 15
CDR3 DNA: TGTGCCAGCAGCCCGAGGACAGGCAACACAGATACGCAGTATTTT
CDR3 protein: CASSPRTGNTDTQYF

D gene: -
clone size: -
V gene: TRBV7-6
J gene: TRBJ1-3
CDR3 length: 14
CDR3 DNA: TGTGCCAGCAGCTTAGCCCAGGCTGGAAACACCATATATTTT
CDR3 protein: CASSLAQAGNTIYF

D gene: -
clone size: -
V gene: TRBV4-1
J gene: TRBJ2-2
CDR3 length: 13
CDR3 DNA: TGCGCCAGCAGCCTAACTACTTCGGGGGAGCTGTTTTTT
CDR3 protein: CASSLTTSGELFF

D gene: -
clone size: few
V gene: TRBV2
J gene: TRBJ2-2
CDR3 length: 14
CDR3 DNA: TGTGCCAGCAGTGGAGGTATGAACACCGGGGAGCTGTTTTTT
CDR3 protein: CASSGGMNTGELFF

D gene: TRBD1
clone size: -
V gene: TRBV11-3
J gene: TRBJ1-1
CDR3 length: 15
CDR3 DNA: TGTGCCAGCAGCCCCAGGGACAGGGAGAACACTGAAGCTTTCTTT
CDR3 protein: CASSPRDRENTEAFF

D gene: -
clone size: -
V gene: TRBV30
J gene: TRBJ1-4
CDR3 length: 12
CDR3 DNA: TGTGCCTGGACTAGAACAGGCAGAAGACTGTTTTTT
CDR3 protein: CAWTRTGRRLFF

D gene: -
clone size: -
V gene: TRBV9
J gene: TRBJ1-2
CDR3 length: 14
CDR3 DNA: TGTGCCAGCAGCGTAGAGAGGGTCGGATATGGCTACACCTTC
CDR3 protein: CASSVERVGYGYTF

D gene: -
clone size: few
V gene: TRBV5-1
J gene: TRBJ1-1
CDR3 length: 14
CDR3 DNA: TGCGCCAGCAGCTTCTACAGGGATAACACTGAAGCTTTCTTT
CDR3 protein: CASSFYRDNTEAFF

D gene: -
clone size: -
V gene: TRBV27
J gene: TRBJ2-7
CDR3 length: 13
CDR3 DNA: TGTGCCAGCAGTATTGGGGGGTCCTACGAGCAGTACTTC
CDR3 protein: CASSIGGSYEQYF

D gene: -
clone size: -
V gene: TRBV2
J gene: TRBJ1-5
CDR3 length: 13
CDR3 DNA: TGTGCCAGCAGTGAAGACGGGGATCAGCCCCAGCATTTT
CDR3 protein: CASSEDGDQPQHF

D gene: TRBD1
clone size: -
V gene: TRBV2
J gene: TRBJ1-2
CDR3 length: 13
CDR3 DNA: TGTGCCAGCAGAGGGACAGTTAACTATGGCTACACCTTC
CDR3 protein: CASRGTVNYGYTF

D gene: -
clone size: once
V gene: TRBV7-9
J gene: TRBJ1-1
CDR3 length: 14
CDR3 DNA: TGTGCCAGCAGCTTATCGGGACAAAACACTGAAGCTTTCTTT
CDR3 protein: CASSLSGQNTEAFF

D gene: TRBD1
clone size: -
V gene: TRBV6-4
J gene: TRBJ1-5
CDR3 length: 20
CDR3 DNA: TGTGCCAGCAGTGTCGGATCACCACCCCCCGGGACAGGGGATAATCAGCCCCAGCATTTT
CDR3 protein: CASSVGSPPPGTGDNQPQHF

D gene: TRBD2
clone size: -
V gene: TRBV4-1
J gene: TRBJ2-7
CDR3 length: 16
CDR3 DNA: TGCGCCAGCAGCCAAGGGCTCGGCGGGAGAAGTCGCGAGCAGTACTTC
CDR3 protein: CASSQGLGGRSREQYF

D gene: TRBD1
clone size: -
V gene: TRBV5-8
J gene: TRBJ2-5
CDR3 length: 16
CDR3 DNA: TGTGCCAGCGGCGCCCGGGACAGGGGTTCGGGGGAGACCCAGTACTTC
CDR3 protein: CASGARDRGSGETQYF

D gene: TRBD1
clone size: -
V gene: TRBV19
J gene: TRBJ1-2
CDR3 length: 15
CDR3 DNA: TGTGCCAGTACCCTCGGGACAGGGGCTAACTATGGCTACACCTTC
CDR3 protein: CASTLGTGANYGYTF

D gene: -
clone size: -
V gene: TRBV9
J gene: TRBJ2-5
CDR3 length: 14
CDR3 DNA: TGTGCCAGCAGCGTAGGCGTGAGCACGGAGACCCAGTACTTC
CDR3 protein: CASSVGVSTETQYF

D gene: -
clone size: -
V gene: TRBV11-3
J gene: TRBJ1-1
CDR3 length: 13
CDR3 DNA: TGTGCCAGCAGCGCAGGGTCGGACACTGAAGCTTTCTTT
CDR3 protein: CASSAGSDTEAFF

D gene: TRBD2
clone size: -
V gene: TRBV10-3
J gene: TRBJ2-3
CDR3 length: 11
CDR3 DNA: TGTGCCATCAGTCTAGCGGGGAAGCAGTATTTT
CDR3 protein: CAISLAGKQYF

D gene: -
clone size: -
V gene: TRBV13
J gene: TRBJ1-1
CDR3 length: 14
CDR3 DNA: TGTGCCAGCAGCCGTGGACATACGAACACTGAAGCTTTCTTT
CDR3 protein: CASSRGHTNTEAFF

D gene: -
clone size: once
V gene: TRBV19
J gene: TRBJ1-2
CDR3 length: 14
CDR3 DNA: TGTGCCAGTTCCATTGACAGCTCCCTCTATGGCTACACCTTC
CDR3 protein: CASSIDSSLYGYTF

D gene: -
clone size: -
V gene: TRBV30
J gene: TRBJ2-7
CDR3 length: 12
CDR3 DNA: TGTGCCTCCCGCCCTGGACCGGGAACGTGGTACTTC
CDR3 protein: CASRPGPGTWYF

D gene: -
clone size: -
V gene: TRBV6-6
J gene: TRBJ2-1
CDR3 length: 12
CDR3 DNA: TGTGCCAGCAGCTCATCGGACAATGAGCAGTTCTTC
CDR3 protein: CASSSSDNEQFF

D gene: TRBD2
clone size: -
V gene: TRBV6-1
J gene: TRBJ2-1
CDR3 length: 14
CDR3 DNA: TGTGCCAGCACGGCCCAGCGGGGTTACAATGAGCAGTTCTTC
CDR3 protein: CASTAQRGYNEQFF

D gene: TRBD1
clone size: -
V gene: TRBV20-1
J gene: TRBJ1-2
CDR3 length: 11
CDR3 DNA: TGCAGTGCTGGACAGGGGGATGGCTACACCTTC
CDR3 protein: CSAGQGDGYTF

D gene: TRBD2
clone size: once
V gene: TRBV5-1
J gene: TRBJ2-1
CDR3 length: 15
CDR3 DNA: TGCGCCAGCAGCTTGGGCGGGGGGTCCTACAATGAGCAGTTCTTC
CDR3 protein: CASSLGGGSYNEQFF

D gene: TRBD2
clone size: -
V gene: TRBV19
J gene: TRBJ2-3
CDR3 length: 15
CDR3 DNA: TGTGCCAGTAGTGTGGCTAGCGGGGGGGAGAATACGCAGTATTTT
CDR3 protein: CASSVASGGENTQYF

D gene: -
clone size: -
V gene: TRBV30
J gene: TRBJ1-1
CDR3 length: 12
CDR3 DNA: TGTGCCTGGAGGGGGCTGAACACTGAAGCTTTCTTT
CDR3 protein: CAWRGLNTEAFF

D gene: -
clone size: -
V gene: TRBV4-1
J gene: TRBJ1-3
CDR3 length: 15
CDR3 DNA: TGCGCCAGCAGCCAAGGGTCACAGCTAGGAAACACCATATATTTT
CDR3 protein: CASSQGSQLGNTIYF

D gene: TRBD1
clone size: -
V gene: TRBV4-1
J gene: TRBJ2-2
CDR3 length: 16
CDR3 DNA: TGCGCCAGCAGCCAACTGACAGGGGGAGTGCTCGGGGAGCTGTTTTTT
CDR3 protein: CASSQLTGGVLGELFF

D gene: TRBD1
clone size: once
V gene: TRBV27
J gene: TRBJ1-1
CDR3 length: 14
CDR3 DNA: TGTGCCAGCAGCGCCGGGACAGGGGTTACTGAAGCTTTCTTT
CDR3 protein: CASSAGTGVTEAFF

D gene: TRBD1
clone size: -
V gene: TRBV6-6
J gene: TRBJ1-2
CDR3 length: 15
CDR3 DNA: TGTGCCAACAAAGAACAGGCAGGGGGAACCTATGGCTACACCTTC
CDR3 protein: CANKEQAGGTYGYTF

D gene: TRBD2
clone size: few
V gene: TRBV27
J gene: TRBJ2-1
CDR3 length: 13
CDR3 DNA: TGTGCCAGCACCACAAGCGGGAGGAATGAGCAGTTCTTC
CDR3 protein: CASTTSGRNEQFF

D gene: TRBD1
clone size: -
V gene: TRBV5-4
J gene: TRBJ1-1
CDR3 length: 14
CDR3 DNA: TGTGCCAGCAGCCGCGACAGGGGGAACACTGAAGCTTTCTTT
CDR3 protein: CASSRDRGNTEAFF

D gene: -
clone size: -
V gene: TRBV19
J gene: TRBJ2-3
CDR3 length: 14
CDR3 DNA: TGTGCCAGTAAGGGCGGGCTTAGCACAGATACGCAGTATTTT
CDR3 protein: CASKGGLSTDTQYF

D gene: -
clone size: -
V gene: TRBV7-2
J gene: TRBJ1-4
CDR3 length: 15
CDR3 DNA: TGTGCCAGCAGCTTATCGGGGGGCGTTAGTAAAAAACTGTTTTTT
CDR3 protein: CASSLSGGVSKKLFF

D gene: -
clone size: -
V gene: TRBV2
J gene: TRBJ2-3
CDR3 length: 12
CDR3 DNA: TGTGCCAGCGCTCAACTAGCAGATACGCAGTATTTT
CDR3 protein: CASAQLADTQYF

D gene: TRBD1
clone size: -
V gene: TRBV9
J gene: TRBJ1-3
CDR3 length: 15
CDR3 DNA: TGTGCCAGCAGCGTAGACGGGACAGCTGGAAACACCATATATTTT
CDR3 protein: CASSVDGTAGNTIYF